This TCR beta chain derives from a study of cytomegalovirus exposure and HLA in healthy donors. 13 Jbeta primers and 60 Vbeta primers were used for the PCR. Libraries were prepared by immunoSEQ multiplex PCR; TCRdb keeps only in-frame clonotypes and omits some of them. The ten top clones account for about 1%, within a sample of around 210,000 clones. Germline CDR1 and CDR2: SNHLY and FYNNEI. With 4 bases removed from V and 0 bases from J, the gap between germline ends came to 13 bases. The CDR3 is 16 residues long. Material for sequencing was PBMCs. This chain links TRBV2 with TRBJ1-5; D ambiguous. The sequence was obtained from a girl aged 2-10 years in good health and CMV-seropositive. The DNA for the CDR3 is TGTGCCAGCAGTGTTGGAACAGATTATAGCAATCAGCCCCAGCATTTT. Its protein is CASSVGTDYSNQPQHF.